This entry lists 2 T cell receptor beta chains sequenced from one sample in a study of cytomegalovirus exposure and HLA in healthy donors. Primers: 60 Vbeta forward and 13 Jbeta reverse. Using immunoSEQ multiplex PCR, the repertoire was profiled, and TCRdb retains in-frame clones only, with some absent. Of some 130,000 clones listed, around 75% are singletons. What was sequenced was PBMCs. The receptors were sampled from a man aged 35-49 years in good health and CMV-seronegative.

This clone was found a few times. The gene calls are TRBV7-2 and TRBJ1-1; a possible D gene is TRBD1 (5 bases). V gave up 5 bases and J gave up 3 bases, with 16 bases separating them. The germline CDR1 and CDR2 sequences are SGHTA and FQGNSA. The CDR3 sequence is 15 residues long. The DNA for the CDR3 is TGTGCCAGCAGCGAAATGACAGTTTTGGACACTGAAGCTTTCTTT. Amino acids: CASSEMTVLDTEAFF.

The gene calls are TRBV10-3 and TRBJ1-4; the match to TRBD1 covers 7 bases. Trimming cost V 1 base and J 8 bases; bases outside gene matches: 4. Germline CDR1 is ENHRY and CDR2 is SYGVKD. The CDR3 spans 14 residues. The CDR3: CAISEWDRGEKLFF. CDR3 sequence (DNA): TGTGCCATCAGTGAGTGGGACAGAGGGGAAAAACTGTTTTTT.